These 26 T cell receptor beta chains were all obtained from the same sample, sequenced in a study of a mutant IDH1 vaccine in newly diagnosed glioma (dated by TCRdb to about 2021). Libraries were made using the immunoSEQ multiplex PCR assay. This immuneACCESS table, as held by TCRdb, lists in-frame sequences with V and J called but not all clones. Of the missing ones, under half trace to an unresolved V gene in checked studies; the others have no known cause. The sample contains about 50,000 clones, 86% of them found a single time. The ten largest clonotypes hold 2% to 3% of the sample. This sample's time point label indicates: baseline, week 1 (first vaccination visit). The treatment or condition tag for this specimen amounts to: pre-vaccination baseline after standard-of-care therapy. The sequenced sample was PBMCs, obtained from a glioma patient treated with radiotherapy, temozolomide or both. All receptors derive from a middle-aged man with glioma.

The V gene is TRBV10-3, the J gene TRBJ1-1, with 10 bases fitting TRBD1. V gave up 7 bases and J gave up 4 bases; unmatched junction bases: 9. CDR1 is ENHRY, CDR2 SYGVKD, per germline. This CDR3 region has 15 residues. CDR3 DNA: TGTGCCATCAACGAGAGGGACAGGGGTAGCACTGAAGCTTTCTTT. Its translation: CAINERDRGSTEAFF.

This clone occurred once. The chain links TRBV5-4 to TRBJ2-2; TRBD1 aligns across 11 bases. This CDR3 is 15 amino acids long. V lost 2 bases, J lost 8 bases, and 5 bases stayed unmatched. The V gene's germline CDR1 is SGHNT and CDR2 YYREEE (reference sequence). The CDR3, as DNA: TGTGCCAGCAGCTTTGGACAGGGGGCAACAGGGGAGCTGTTTTTT. It is translated as CASSFGQGATGELFF.

V usage is TRBV18 and J usage is TRBJ1-6; D is unclear. Trimming removed 4 bases at V and 9 bases at J, with 10 bases between. This CDR3 has 13 amino acids. Germline V CDR1 and CDR2: KGHSH, LQKENI. This CDR3 reads CASSLSDGSPLHF. As DNA, the CDR3 is TGTGCCAGCTCACTCTCAGACGGTTCACCCCTCCACTTT.

The genes are TRBV11-2 and TRBJ1-2, with D hard to call. The CDR3 extends over 13 amino acids. Germline lookup yields CDR1 SGHAT and CDR2 FQNNGV. Trimming stripped 4 bases from V and 4 bases from J, with 10 bases between. In DNA form, the CDR3 reads TGTGCCAGCAGCTGGGCCACATCCTATGGCTACACCTTC. Its protein product is CASSWATSYGYTF.

V usage is TRBV7-9 and J usage is TRBJ2-7, with D possibly being TRBD2 (5 bases). Germline values: CDR1 SEHNR, CDR2 FQNEAQ (reference sequence). This CDR3 comprises 15 residues. The V end was cut by 6 bases, the J end by 7 bases, with 22 bases between. The CDR3 is CASRRTPGSPDEQYF. Here the CDR3 DNA reads TGTGCCAGCAGAAGAACTCCGGGGTCCCCCGATGAGCAGTACTTC.

The V call is TRBV7-8, the J call TRBJ2-3; D possibly corresponds to TRBD1 (6 bases). CDR3 length equals 19 residues. Germline CDR1 reads SGHVS; CDR2 reads FQNEAQ. The V end lost 5 bases, the J end lost 3 bases, and 27 bases lay between the germline ends. Here the CDR3 DNA reads TGTGCCAGCAGCCGATACTTGTCCCCAAACAGGGTTTTGACAGATACGCAGTATTTT. Protein product: CASSRYLSPNRVLTDTQYF. Supplemented by reference TRBV7-8 and TRBJ2-3, the full variable domain reads GAGVSQSPRYKVAKRGQDVALRCDPISGHVSLFWYQQALGQGPEFLTYFQNEAQLDKSGLPSDRFFAERPEGSVSTLKIQRTQQEDSAVYLCASSRYLSPNRVLTDTQYFGPGTRLTVL.

With respect to this clone: One junction end does not reproduce the germline sequence, and a read error may be involved. The CDR3 DNA is TGCAGTGGGATATTTCAAGGGACCCAGTACTTC. It yields the protein CSGIFQGTQYF. V usage is TRBV20-1 and J usage is TRBJ2-5; D is unclear. The germline CDR1 and CDR2 sequences are DFQATT and SNEGSKA (reference sequence). This CDR3 is 11 amino acids long.

The chain has TRBV9 and TRBJ2-1; D is possibly TRBD2 (6 bases). V shed 0 bases and J shed 7 bases, with 11 bases lying between them. The CDR3 consists of 14 residues. CDR1 SGDLS and CDR2 YYNGEE come from the germline V gene. The CDR3 DNA reads as TGTGCCAGCAGCGTAGAGGAGGGGAGGAATGAGCAGTTCTTC. It codes for CASSVEEGRNEQFF. The entire variable domain, with the rest obtained from reference TRBV9 and TRBJ2-1, is as follows: DSGVTQTPKHLITATGQRVTLRCSPRSGDLSVYWYQQSLDQGLQFLIQYYNGEERAKGNILERFSAQQFPDLHSELNLSSLELGDSALYFCASSVEEGRNEQFFGPGTRLTVL.

The chain uses TRBV25-1 and TRBJ2-3, with D maybe TRBD1 (6 bases). The CDR3 runs to 15 residues. The V and J ends lost 6 bases and 5 bases respectively, with 18 bases between them. CDR1 and CDR2 (germline): MGHDK, SYGVNS. In DNA form, the CDR3 reads TGTGCCAGCAGGACCGGGACACTGCTGAGAGATACGCAGTATTTT. Amino acids: CASRTGTLLRDTQYF.

The chain employs TRBV20-1 and TRBJ1-1; possibly TRBD1 for D (5 bases). Germline V CDR1 and CDR2: DFQATT, SNEGSKA (reference sequence). V gave up 6 bases and J gave up 7 bases, with 9 bases separating them. The CDR3 covers 10 residues. CDR3 DNA: TGCAGTGCCCTGGGGGGTGAAGCTTTCTTT. It encodes CSALGGEAFF.

CDR3 sequence: CASSLDIQGNTEAFF. CDR3 DNA sequence: TGCGCCAGCAGTCTTGACATCCAGGGAAACACTGAAGCTTTCTTT. The rearrangement links TRBV23-1 to TRBJ1-1; possible D gene TRBD1, 5 bases. TRBV23-1 is flagged as an ORF with uncertain function. CDR3 length equals 15 residues. The V gene lost 4 bases and the J gene lost 2 bases, with 14 bases spanning the gap.

The gene calls are TRBV4-3 and TRBJ2-7, with 7 bases matching TRBD2. The CDR3 length is 16 residues. Germline V gives CDR1 LGHNA, CDR2 YSLEER. With 0 bases clipped from V and 2 bases from J, the junction kept 7 bases outside the gene matches. CDR3 coding DNA: TGCGCCAGCAGCCAAGAGGGGACGGGAGGTGCCTACGAGCAGTACTTC. This gives the protein CASSQEGTGGAYEQYF.

This clone was observed a handful of times. The chain combines TRBV10-1 with TRBJ1-5; 8 bases line up with TRBD1. The CDR3 totals 13 residues. V lost 9 bases and J lost 4; bases outside the gene matches: 5. The V gene's germline CDR1 is WNHNN and CDR2 SYGVQD (reference sequence). DNA of the CDR3: TGCGCCAGGTGGACAGGGAAGAATCAGCCCCAGCATTTT. It encodes CARWTGKNQPQHF.

Regarding this clone: One end of the junction varies from germline; a read error may be responsible. The rearrangement links TRBV7-7 to TRBJ2-2; tentative D call: TRBD2 (5 bases). CDR3 length: 15 residues. CDR1 SSHAT and CDR2 FNYEAQ come from the germline V gene (reference sequence). CDR3 in DNA: TGTGCTAGCAGCTTAGCGCCTGTTAGGTCCGGGGAGCTGTTTTTT. This encodes CASSLAPVRSGELFF. Together with reference TRBV7-7 and TRBJ2-2, the CDR3 gives the full variable domain: GAGVSQSPRYKVTKRGQDVTLRCDPISSHATLYWYQQALGQGPEFLTYFNYEAQPDKSGLPSDRFSAERPEGSISTLTIQRTEQRDSAMYRCASSLAPVRSGELFFGEGSRLTVL.

This clone was observed a handful of times. The CDR3 region is CASSPPAGERSSYNEQFF. In nucleotides, the CDR3 is TGTGCCAGCTCACCACCGGCTGGTGAGCGGAGCTCCTACAATGAGCAGTTCTTC. This rearrangement joins TRBV18 to TRBJ2-1; tentative D call: TRBD2 (5 bases). V was shortened by 0 bases and J by 0 bases, with 15 bases between the two germline ends. Germline V gives CDR1 KGHSH, CDR2 LQKENI. The length of the CDR3 is 18 residues.

The genes are TRBV6-1 and TRBJ2-2; maybe TRBD1 (5 bases). V was cut by 2 bases and J by 12 bases, with 19 bases left in between. Germline CDR1 and CDR2: MNHNS and SASEGT. This CDR3 comprises 15 residues. The CDR3 coding sequence is TGTGCCAGCAGTGAACAGGGCGCTGGGCAGCGTCAGCTGTTTTTT. Protein: CASSEQGAGQRQLFF.

There are a few counts of this clone. This chain links TRBV7-9 with TRBJ2-7; D is possibly TRBD1 (6 bases). Germline loops: CDR1 SEHNR, CDR2 FQNEAQ (reference sequence). CDR3 length equals 13 residues. With 4 bases removed from V and 0 bases from J, the gap between germline ends came to 7 bases. The CDR3 sequence is CASSSRGSYEQYF. The CDR3 coding sequence is TGTGCCAGCAGCTCCAGGGGCTCCTACGAGCAGTACTTC.

The gene calls are TRBV7-9 and TRBJ2-3; the match to TRBD2 covers 9 bases. There are 17 residues in the CDR3. The germline gives CDR1 SEHNR, CDR2 FQNEAQ (reference sequence). The V and J ends lost 7 bases and 1 base, in that order; junction bases with no gene match: 12. This CDR3 is CASNRREGQSGTDTQYF. The CDR3 region has the DNA TGTGCCAGCAATAGGCGGGAGGGCCAGAGTGGCACAGATACGCAGTATTTT.

V gene TRBV6-1 combines with J gene TRBJ1-2; a weak D match, TRBD1 (5 bases). This CDR3 has 14 residues. Trimming left V 6 bases short and J 0 bases short, with 11 bases between. CDR1 is MNHNS, CDR2 SASEGT, per germline. The CDR3 coding sequence is TGTGCCAGCAGCCGACAGAGAACTAACTATGGCTACACCTTC. Translated: CASSRQRTNYGYTF.

Details on this clone: The identical CDR3 is also encoded by other nucleotide sequences in the sample. The rearrangement links TRBV7-9 to TRBJ2-5; D unclear. The CDR3 covers 11 residues. Germline CDR1 and CDR2: SEHNR and FQNEAQ (reference sequence). Trimming removed 5 bases from V and 1 base from J, with 2 bases in between. The CDR3 region is CASSLQETQYF. The CDR3 DNA sequence: TGTGCCAGCAGCCTCCAAGAGACCCAGTACTTC.

The rearrangement uses TRBV5-1 and TRBJ1-4, with D possibly TRBD1 on 6 matching bases. Between the trimmed V and J ends, which lost 5 bases and 2 bases, there was a span of 13 bases. The CDR3 is 15 residues long. Germline V gives CDR1 SGHRS, CDR2 YFSETQ. The CDR3 bases are TGCGCCAGCAGGTTACAGGGTTCGACTAATGAAAAACTGTTTTTT. This codes for CASRLQGSTNEKLFF.

The rearrangement uses TRBV5-1 and TRBJ1-1; no definite D call. This CDR3 spans 13 amino acids. CDR1 is SGHRS and CDR2 is YFSETQ in the germline V gene. Trimming took 2 bases from V and 2 from J, leaving 7 bases between them. As DNA, the CDR3 is TGCGCCAGCAGCTTAGTTCCCAACACTGAAGCTTTCTTT. This sequence encodes CASSLVPNTEAFF.

This clone came up once. Written as DNA, the CDR3 is TGTGCCAGCACTCAGCGGCCAGAGACCCAGTACTTC. Translating gives CASTQRPETQYF. The chain combines TRBV7-9 with TRBJ2-5; a possible D gene is TRBD2 (5 bases). The V end lost 7 bases, the J end lost 4 bases, and 10 bases lay between the germline ends. The CDR3 length is 12 residues. CDR1 is SEHNR and CDR2 is FQNEAQ in the germline V gene (reference sequence).

The V call is TRBV5-1, the J call TRBJ2-7; no definite D call. CDR3 length: 13 residues. The germline V and J ends were trimmed by 2 bases and 0 bases, with 6 bases remaining between them. The germline V gene has CDR1 SGHRS and CDR2 YFSETQ. CDR3 amino acids: CASSLRPSYEQYF. The DNA for the CDR3 is TGCGCCAGCAGCTTACGGCCCTCCTACGAGCAGTACTTC.

CDR3 nucleotide sequence: TGCGCCAGCAGCTCCGAACGGGGGCGGAATTCACCCCTCCACTTT. Translating gives CASSSERGRNSPLHF. The chain joins TRBV5-1 to TRBJ1-6; D is perhaps TRBD1 (6 bases). Germline loops: CDR1 SGHRS, CDR2 YFSETQ. The CDR3 totals 15 residues. V lost 3 bases and J 7 bases, leaving 14 bases between the germline ends.

J is TRBJ1-5 and V is TRBV2; D perhaps matches TRBD1 (6 bases). Between the trimmed V and J ends, which lost 7 bases and 2 bases, there was a span of 15 bases. CDR3 length: 15 amino acids. CDR1 is SNHLY and CDR2 is FYNNEI in the germline V gene. The CDR3 nucleotides read TGTGCCAGCACCGGGGGCACCGCAGGCAATCAGCCCCAGCATTTT. Protein: CASTGGTAGNQPQHF.